The present entry profiles one T cell receptor beta chain with its context. The data were taken from a study of blood T cell repertoires in COVID-19. Enrolled through a virtual design, the participants were between about 18 and 100 years of age and came from 24 US areas. Participant reports of clinical history set cohort assignment. Recovered participants had two consecutive negative NP/OP PCR tests, healthcare professional clearance, or symptom resolution. Original processing methods: Reference gene primers were amplified, and this amplification served to estimate nucleated cell counts. Assay: immunoSEQ multiplex PCR; the TCRdb copy retains only in-frame clones and omits some. V and J calls and clone size are given by that table; D and trimming were obtained from the DNA. The sample has about 190,000 clones, 65% to 85% seen once. The clonotype was recovered from a young woman who had recovered from COVID-19. The sequencing sample was made of PBMCs or T cells enriched from blood (not recorded which).

The CDR3 is CASSPSRSAYNEQFF. Written as DNA, the CDR3 is TGTGCCAGCAGCCCTAGCCGTAGTGCATACAATGAGCAGTTCTTC. The J gene is TRBJ2-1, the V gene TRBV7-9, with a tentative D call TRBD2 (5 bases). The CDR3 is 15 amino acids. Trimming pared 5 bases from V and 4 bases from J, leaving 15 bases between. Germline V gene lookup returns CDR1 SEHNR and CDR2 FQNEAQ (reference sequence).